This T cell receptor (beta chain) derives from a study of response to subunit inactivated influenza vaccine. Study-level results: T cells newly recruited by each seasonal influenza vaccination are few, the authors suggested.

The CDR3 covers 16 residues. With 6 bases removed from V and 1 base from J, the gap between germline ends came to 17 bases. Germline V lookup: CDR1 MDHEN, CDR2 SYDVKM. A note on this clonotype: What it binds is unknown.

TCRdb called the RT-PCR reads again in MiXCR, with one record for every CDR3 protein. This table has hundreds of thousands of distinct CDR3 sequences, more than 15% appearing once. The gene calls are TRBV28 and TRBJ2-3; the D is unclear. The sample consisted of PBMCs from blood, taken roughly 12 days after vaccination. The source of this sequence is a man in his fifties or sixties who received an inactivated influenza vaccine. The CDR3 sequence is CASSSYIEGGTDTQYF. In DNA, the CDR3 is TGTGCCAGCAGCTCCTACATTGAAGGTGGCACAGATACGCAGTATTTT.